This TCR beta chain comes out of a study of beta chain features in type 1 diabetes. The wider study: When patients were set against healthy donors, age, gender and cell yields were similar. Study findings and constraints: Shorter TCRB CDR3s, moderately but significantly so, were found in Type 1 diabetes patients in all four CD4+ subsets.

The authors reverse transcribed all of the isolated RNA, so sequencing captured expressed TCRB transcripts. Naive, central memory and regulatory T cell samples averaged about 3.57 million reads. Assay used: immunoSEQ multiplex PCR; TCRdb lists only in-frame clones, some missing. The sample carries approximately 70,000 clones, just under 50% recorded once. The CDR3 spans 15 residues. Looked up from germline, CDR1 is SGHRS and CDR2 is YFSETQ. V was cut by 1 base and J by 5 bases, with 16 bases left in between. Averaging approximately 0.11 L, one heparinised blood draw was given by each donor. CD4+ naive, central memory, regulatory and stem cell-like memory cells were sorted via CD45RO/CCR7/CD25/CD127/CD95/CD27. To note about this clone: Its target is unknown.

The TCR was taken from a man in his thirties or forties with type 1 diabetes. The chain employs TRBV5-1 and TRBJ2-7; possible D gene TRBD2, 5 bases. Sequenced material: central memory CD4+ T cells from blood. CDR3 sequence: CASSLTGGPGDEQYF. In DNA form, the CDR3 reads TGCGCCAGCAGCTTGACCGGCGGACCCGGGGACGAGCAGTACTTC.